This T cell receptor beta chain derives from a study of cytomegalovirus exposure and HLA in healthy donors. Study information: The roughly 100 million unique TCR beta sequences, from about 180 million T cells, were found by an earlier analysis. Genotyping of roughly 400 donors showed that over 80% belonged to the Caucasian-associated ancestry cluster.

This CDR3 comprises 15 residues. Germline CDR1 MNHNS, CDR2 SASEGT. V lost 7 bases and J 0 bases, leaving 15 bases between the germline ends. Broader study findings: Reportedly, diagnosis of cytomegalovirus status by the classifier showed high specificity and sensitivity.

The PCR was carried out with 60 Vbeta primers and 13 Jbeta primers. Using immunoSEQ multiplex PCR, the repertoire was profiled, and TCRdb retains in-frame clones only, with some absent. The sample has fewer than 150,000 clones, 82% seen once. A note on this clone: Its antigen remains unidentified.

The receptor was derived from a male donor in good health and CMV-seronegative. The V call is TRBV6-1, the J call TRBJ1-1; D perhaps matches TRBD1 (6 bases). The sample was PBMCs. CDR3 nucleotides: TGTGCCAGCAATCAGGGGCGGAGGTTGAACACTGAAGCTTTCTTT. It specifies CASNQGRRLNTEAFF.